This T cell receptor beta chain was profiled in a study of early T cells in non-severe SARS-CoV-2 infection. Comment on this clonotype: Antigen specificity is unknown.

Findings and limits, study-wide: CD4 and private specificities were missed by VDJdb matching, which favored anti-spike CD8 responses.

This CDR3 has 14 residues. Trimming took off 6 bases at V and 1 base at J, with 11 bases between the two ends. Germline V gene sequence: CDR1 MNHNY, CDR2 SVGAGI (reference sequence). Unique molecular identifier tags were affixed to discrete cDNA molecules. TCRdb used MiXCR to reprocess the 5' RACE reads, holding one entry per CDR3 protein. The data contain approximately 65,000 distinct CDR3 sequences, 13% of them singletons. The receptor comes from an adult who was a healthcare worker with PCR-confirmed SARS-CoV-2 infection or an uninfected control (not recorded which). The chain combines TRBV6-6 with TRBJ2-3; D gene uncertain. Material: whole blood. This chain's CDR3 is CASSVLQGTDTQYF. As DNA, the CDR3 is TGTGCCAGCAGCGTGCTTCAGGGCACAGATACGCAGTATTTT.